One sample yielded the 15 T cell receptor beta chains listed below, sequenced in a study of CD8+ T cells in alopecia areata. Extracted RNA was reverse transcribed, and the resulting cDNA served as sequencing template. Assay used: immunoSEQ multiplex PCR; TCRdb lists only in-frame clones, some missing. The table lists about 160,000 clones, more than 45% of them singletons. Material: CD4+ T cells sorted from blood. The receptors here all came from a human donor with alopecia areata.

The J gene is TRBJ2-1, the V gene TRBV7-3; D call uncertain. Per germline, CDR1 SGHTA and CDR2 FQGTGA. This CDR3 is built from 14 residues. V dropped 8 bases and J dropped 5 bases, with 16 bases sitting between them. The CDR3 DNA follows: TGTGCCAGCCGTCCTCTTGGCCTCCACAATGAGCAGTTCTTC. It is translated as CASRPLGLHNEQFF.

The V gene is TRBV6-1, the J gene TRBJ1-5; 7 nucleotides line up with TRBD1. The CDR3 covers 14 residues. Per germline, CDR1 MNHNS and CDR2 SASEGT. V was clipped by 2 bases and J by 7 bases; unmatched bases: 5. The CDR3 DNA follows: TGTGCCAGCAGTGAAAGACAGGGTGGGCAGCCCCAGCATTTT. The encoded protein is CASSERQGGQPQHF.

The chain is built from TRBV5-1 and TRBJ2-3, with TRBD2 as a possible D gene (6 bases). Germline V gene data show CDR1 as SGHRS and CDR2 as YFSETQ. The V gene lost 5 bases and the J gene lost 4 bases, with 11 bases spanning the gap. The CDR3 spans 13 residues. The DNA for the CDR3 is TGCGCCAGCAGTGAGGGACTTTCAGATACGCAGTATTTT. Translated, it gives CASSEGLSDTQYF. Based on the CDR3 plus reference TRBV5-1 and TRBJ2-3, the full variable domain is KAGVTQTPRYLIKTRGQQVTLSCSPISGHRSVSWYQQTPGQGLQFLFEYFSETQRNKGNFPGRFSGRQFSNSRSEMNVSTLELGDSALYLCASSEGLSDTQYFGPGTRLTVL.

The chain joins TRBV6-5 to TRBJ2-4; D is unclear. The CDR3 spans 12 residues. V lost 5 bases and J 12 bases, leaving 14 bases between the germline ends. Germline CDR1 MNHEY, CDR2 SVGAGI. The chain's CDR3 is CASSEGLTPQYF. The CDR3 DNA follows: TGTGCCAGCAGTGAAGGCCTGACTCCTCAGTACTTC.

This clone has just a few counts. The rearrangement links TRBV29-1 to TRBJ2-3, with TRBD1 identical over 8 bases. CDR1 SQVTM and CDR2 ANQGSEA come from the germline V gene. V was pared by 1 base and J by 5 bases, with 2 bases of the junction left unmatched. This CDR3 has 13 residues. In DNA form, the CDR3 reads TGCAGCGTTGAAGGACAGGGGAGAGATACGCAGTATTTT. Protein product: CSVEGQGRDTQYF.

This clone has more than one count but fewer than ten. J is TRBJ2-1 and V is TRBV7-2; 7 nucleotides align to TRBD1. Germline loops: CDR1 SGHTA, CDR2 FQGNSA. The CDR3 contains 14 residues. With 5 bases clipped from V and 2 bases from J, the junction kept 3 bases outside the gene matches. The CDR3 nucleotides read TGTGCCAGCAGCCCAGGGGGAACCTACAATGAGCAGTTCTTC. Protein: CASSPGGTYNEQFF.

This clone has only one observation. The chain recombines TRBV7-9 with TRBJ2-6; D unresolved. The CDR3 contains 15 residues. The germline CDR1 and CDR2 sequences are SEHNR and FQNEAQ (reference sequence). Trimming removed 1 base at V and 0 bases at J, with 4 bases between. The CDR3 coding sequence is TGTGCCAGCAGCTTAGGGGTCTCTGGGGCCAACGTCCTGACTTTC. Its translation: CASSLGVSGANVLTF. The full variable domain, in which reference TRBV7-9 and TRBJ2-6 provide the parts outside the CDR3, is DTGVSQNPRHKITKRGQNVTFRCDPISEHNRLYWYRQTLGQGPEFLTYFQNEAQLEKSRLLSDRFSAERPKGSFSTLEIQRTEQGDSAMYLCASSLGVSGANVLTFGAGSRLTVL.

As regards this clone: The sample has other DNA sequences that encode this CDR3 too. The chain employs TRBV4-1 and TRBJ2-5; D unclear. Germline V CDR1 and CDR2: MGHRA, YSYEKL. Trimming removed 3 bases from V and 2 bases from J, with 4 bases in between. The CDR3 extends over 12 amino acids. The CDR3 nucleotides read TGCGCCAGCAGCCACCCGCAAGAGACCCAGTACTTC. Encoded protein: CASSHPQETQYF.

Only a few counts were recorded for this clone. CDR3 nucleotides: TGTGCCTCCAGACGACAGGGTGAAGAAAAACTGTTTTTT. Translated: CASRRQGEEKLFF. The chain uses TRBV19 and TRBJ1-4; 7 bases line up with TRBD1. With V trimmed by 11 bases and J by 8 bases, 11 bases remained unmatched. This CDR3 is 13 amino acids long. Germline V lookup: CDR1 LNHDA, CDR2 SQIVND (reference sequence).

This clone has more than one count but fewer than ten. This chain joins TRBV5-1 and TRBJ1-2, with D uncertain. Germline V gene data show CDR1 as SGHRS and CDR2 as YFSETQ. V gave up 0 bases and J gave up 9 bases, with 18 bases separating them. The CDR3 is 15 residues long. The CDR3 DNA sequence: TGCGCCAGCAGCTTGGAGCGGCAGGACTTTCGGAGCTACACCTTC. Encoded protein: CASSLERQDFRSYTF.

The chain uses TRBV5-1 and TRBJ1-2; the D gene is possibly TRBD1 (5 bases). This CDR3 is 13 amino acids long. The ends were cut back, 1 base at V and 2 bases at J, with 6 bases in the middle. CDR1 is SGHRS and CDR2 is YFSETQ in the germline V gene. The CDR3, as DNA: TGCGCCAGCAGCTTGCAGGGCAACTATGGCTACACCTTC. This codes for CASSLQGNYGYTF.

This clone showed up just a few times. V and J are TRBV10-3 and TRBJ2-7, with 8 bases aligning to TRBD2. Trimming cost V 4 bases and J 2 bases; bases outside gene matches: 4. This CDR3 has 14 residues. Germline V lookup: CDR1 ENHRY, CDR2 SYGVKD. The CDR3 loop is CAISGLAGTYEQYF. CDR3 in DNA: TGTGCCATCAGTGGGCTAGCGGGCACCTACGAGCAGTACTTC.

This sequence joins TRBV20-1 and TRBJ1-4, with D unclear. This CDR3 region has 11 residues. CDR1 and CDR2 (germline): DFQATT, SNEGSKA (reference sequence). With 3 bases removed from V and 14 bases from J, the gap between germline ends came to 13 bases. This CDR3 is CSARGQSGLFF. The CDR3 DNA reads TGCAGTGCTAGGGGCCAGTCGGGGCTGTTTTTT.

This clone was observed a few times. The rearrangement uses TRBV7-9 and TRBJ2-5, with 9 bases that match TRBD1. The CDR3 loop spans 14 amino acids. Germline V gives CDR1 SEHNR, CDR2 FQNEAQ (reference sequence). The J segment lost 5 bases and the V segment lost 2 bases, leaving 3 bases of the junction unmatched. In DNA form, the CDR3 reads TGTGCCAGCAGCTTACGGGGGACAGGGGAGACCCAGTACTTC. It specifies CASSLRGTGETQYF.

J is TRBJ1-1 and V is TRBV14; D is ambiguous. The V end was cut by 1 base, the J end by 0 bases, with 9 bases between. The CDR3 spans 15 residues. Germline V gives CDR1 SGHDN, CDR2 FVKESK. CDR3 nucleotides: TGTGCCAGCAGCCAAGCCGGGCTGATGAACACTGAAGCTTTCTTT. Its translation is CASSQAGLMNTEAFF.